This TCR beta chain is drawn from a study of cytomegalovirus exposure and HLA in healthy donors. Study-level points and caveats: Using the classifier, cytomegalovirus status was reportedly diagnosed with high specificity and sensitivity. Being productive about 90% or about 30% of the time was typical of most TCR beta V segments in an earlier analysis. The study put some 150 TCR beta chains on its list as cytomegalovirus-associated.

PCR used 60 Vbeta primers and 13 Jbeta primers. The method was immunoSEQ multiplex PCR; TCRdb's version includes in-frame clones alone and lacks a portion of them. The sample shows 200,000 to 250,000 clones, almost 85% of them seen only once. Germline loops: CDR1 SGHVS, CDR2 FQNEAQ. The CDR3 runs 14 residues. V was pared by 2 bases and J by 2 bases, with 9 bases between. As for this clone: Antigen: not known.

The material sequenced was PBMCs. The sequence derives from a woman aged 40 to 50 in good health and CMV-seronegative. The chain links TRBV7-8 to TRBJ1-1; no clear D. The CDR3 DNA sequence: TGTGCCAGCAGCTTAACATTCCCCAACACTGAAGCTTTCTTT. This gives the protein CASSLTFPNTEAFF.